This entry features one T cell receptor (beta chain) sequence. The data were obtained in a study of blood T cell repertoires in COVID-19. On the study more broadly: Samples taken during acute and convalescent COVID-19 were collected in the United States, Italy and Spain. T cells, B-cell-depleted T cells, or PBMCs provided the cDNA or gDNA that served as material.

Libraries were prepared by immunoSEQ multiplex PCR; TCRdb keeps only in-frame clonotypes and omits some of them. The data contain approximately 12,000 clones, about 87% of them seen just once; the ten biggest clones take up about 10%. The germline V gene has CDR1 SGDLS and CDR2 YYNGEE. V was cut by 0 bases and J by 6 bases, with 13 bases left in between. CDR3 length equals 14 residues. The TCR comes from a human donor in a cohort sampled during active COVID-19. The chain carries TRBV9 and TRBJ2-7; D ambiguous. Input material: peripheral blood. The CDR3 bases are TGTGCCAGCAGCGTAGCTACCGGGTTGGGCGAGCAGTACTTC. Translated, it gives CASSVATGLGEQYF.